Listed below are T cell receptor beta chains from one sample, sequenced in a study of T cell responses to AZD1222 COVID-19 vaccine. This table comes from immunoSEQ multiplex PCR, and its TCRdb copy is limited to in-frame clones, with some not included. The table includes over 110,000 clones, around 87% detected once. The sequenced sample was peripheral blood, obtained on day 0 of AZD1222 vaccination. The source of these receptors is an adult in good health. The CDR3 runs from the conserved cysteine through the conserved F or W. Fields, in order: clone size, CDR3 length, D gene, V gene, J gene, CDR3 DNA, CDR3 protein. D genes are given only for firm matches. Clone size appears in some rows only: once, few, many, or a class for an expanded clone.

-	11	TRBD1	TRBV6-1	TRBJ1-1	TGTGCCAGCAGTCAGGGACAGACAGCTTTCTTT	CASSQGQTAFF
-	14	-	TRBV29-1	TRBJ1-2	TGCAGCGTGCCCGGGCGCAGTTCTAACTATGGCTACACCTTC	CSVPGRSSNYGYTF
-	17	TRBD2	TRBV7-6	TRBJ2-1	TGTGCCAGCAGCTTTGTTAGTCGGGAGGTGACTAAAGACGAGCAGTTCTTC	CASSFVSREVTKDEQFF
-	14	TRBD1	TRBV18	TRBJ1-2	TGTGCCAGCTCCGGAACAGGGGGCTCGTATGGCTACACCTTC	CASSGTGGSYGYTF
-	16	-	TRBV7-9	TRBJ1-2	TGTGCCAGCAGCTTAGCGGCGACAGGCGGAAACTATGGCTACACCTTC	CASSLAATGGNYGYTF
-	17	-	TRBV5-5	TRBJ1-5	TGTGCCAGCAGCTTGGCCCCCGGGGTGGTTAGCAATCAGCCCCAGCATTTT	CASSLAPGVVSNQPQHF
-	13	-	TRBV28	TRBJ1-2	TGTGCCAGCACCCCAGGGTTTAACTATGGCTACACCTTC	CASTPGFNYGYTF
once	13	-	TRBV12-3/TRBV12-4	TRBJ2-7	TGTGCCAGCAGTTTTCAGGGATACTACGAGCAGTACTTC	CASSFQGYYEQYF
-	13	-	TRBV3-1/TRBV3-2	TRBJ2-7	TGTGCCAGCAGCCCCTCAGACTCCTACGAGCAGTACTTC	CASSPSDSYEQYF
-	16	TRBD2	TRBV7-2	TRBJ2-7	TGTGCCAGCAGCTACAGGTCGCAGGGTGGACTAGACGAGCAGTACTTC	CASSYRSQGGLDEQYF
-	15	TRBD1	TRBV28	TRBJ1-2	TGTGCCAGCACCTTGCGGGACAGGGCTAGCTATGGCTACACCTTC	CASTLRDRASYGYTF
-	16	-	TRBV7-6	TRBJ2-7	TGTGCCAGCAGCTTGGGGTCCGGCCCACGGCCCTACGAGCAGTACTTC	CASSLGSGPRPYEQYF
-	14	-	TRBV2	TRBJ2-7	TGTGCCAGCAGCGGACCGACAGCTTCCTACGAGCAGTACTTC	CASSGPTASYEQYF
-	13	-	TRBV5-1	TRBJ1-2	TGCGCCAGCAGCTTATTGGACAGCTATGGCTACACCTTC	CASSLLDSYGYTF
-	14	-	TRBV6-6	TRBJ2-5	TGTGCCAGCAGTTACTCGATACCCCAAGAGACCCAGTACTTC	CASSYSIPQETQYF
-	14	TRBD1	TRBV5-6	TRBJ1-4	TGTGCCAGCAGCTCCGGGACAGGGGAAGTAAAACTGTTTTTT	CASSSGTGEVKLFF
-	15	TRBD2	TRBV28	TRBJ2-1	TGTGCCAGCAGTCGGACTAGCGGGAGGCTCAATGAGCAGTTCTTC	CASSRTSGRLNEQFF
-	12	TRBD1	TRBV5-5	TRBJ1-2	TGTGCCAGCAGTTGGGACAGCTATGGCTACACCTTC	CASSWDSYGYTF
-	18	-	TRBV4-2	TRBJ1-2	TGTGCCAGCAGTAATCTTCCGGGGGAGCCCCAATCTACCTATGGCTACACCTTC	CASSNLPGEPQSTYGYTF